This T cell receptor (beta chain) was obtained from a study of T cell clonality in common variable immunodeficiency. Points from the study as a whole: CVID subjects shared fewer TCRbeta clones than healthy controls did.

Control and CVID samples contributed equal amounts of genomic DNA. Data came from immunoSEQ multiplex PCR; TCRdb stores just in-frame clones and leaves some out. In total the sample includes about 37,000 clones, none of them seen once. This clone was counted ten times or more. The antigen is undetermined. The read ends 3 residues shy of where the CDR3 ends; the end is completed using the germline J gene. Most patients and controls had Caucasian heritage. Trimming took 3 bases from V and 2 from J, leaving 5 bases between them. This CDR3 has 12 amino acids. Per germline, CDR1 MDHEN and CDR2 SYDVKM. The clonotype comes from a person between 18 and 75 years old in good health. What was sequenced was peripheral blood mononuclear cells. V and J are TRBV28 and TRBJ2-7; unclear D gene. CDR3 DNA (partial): TGTGCCAGCAGTTTCCAGGCCTACGAG. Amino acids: CASSFQAYE. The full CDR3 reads CASSFQAYEQYF.